These 22 T cell receptor beta chains share one sample of origin, sequenced in a study of T cells in Graves' hyperthyroidism and ophthalmopathy. TCR beta CDR3 sequences were amplified from RNA transcripts. During a first-round RT-PCR of the TCR CDR3, the HTBI primer set was used. Using its own MiXCR run on the multiplex PCR reads, TCRdb lists one record per CDR3 protein. Of a few hundred thousand distinct CDR3 sequences listed, 16% are singletons. Sequenced sample: blood. The receptors here all came from a woman aged 40 to 50 with Graves' ophthalmopathy.

CDR3 nucleotide sequence: TGTGCCAGCAGCTACCTAGCGGGGGACAATGAGCAGTTCTTC. Protein: CASSYLAGDNEQFF. The V call is TRBV11-2, the J call TRBJ2-1, with TRBD2 identical over 10 bases. V shed 4 bases, J shed 5 bases, and the junction held 2 bases outside the gene matches. The CDR3 is 14 residues long. The V gene's germline CDR1 is SGHAT and CDR2 FQNNGV.

This clonotype was seen many times. The chain recombines TRBV28 with TRBJ1-2, with 10 bases identical to TRBD1. CDR1 is MDHEN, CDR2 SYDVKM, per germline. The CDR3 contains 16 residues. After removal of 4 bases from V and 6 bases from J, the junction contained 11 bases not matched to a gene. The CDR3 region has the DNA TGTGCCAGCAGTTCAGCTTCCGGGACAGGGGCCCATGGCTACACCTTC. Protein: CASSSASGTGAHGYTF.

This chain links TRBV3-1 with TRBJ2-7, with TRBD1 identical over 10 bases. Losses at the gene ends were 0 bases for V and 6 bases for J; bases not matched to a gene: 11. CDR1 and CDR2 (germline): LGHDT, YNNKEL (reference sequence). This CDR3 is built from 17 residues. This CDR3 reads CASSQDLAGTGEGEQYF. CDR3 DNA sequence: TGTGCCAGCAGCCAAGATTTAGCCGGGACAGGGGAGGGCGAGCAGTACTTC.

This clonotype was found a few times. J is TRBJ1-3 and V is TRBV12-3 or TRBV12-4; D may be TRBD1 (5 bases). Trimming removed 6 bases from V and 0 bases from J, with 9 bases in between. CDR3 size: 14 residues. This chain's CDR3 is CASRGTGSGNTIYF. DNA for the CDR3: TGTGCCAGCAGGGGGACCGGCTCTGGAAACACCATATATTTT.

In its sample, this clonotype was seen many times. V is TRBV5-1 and J is TRBJ2-1; the match to TRBD2 covers 11 bases. With V trimmed by 4 bases and J by 5 bases, 17 bases remained unmatched. The CDR3 runs 19 residues. Germline CDR1 reads SGHRS; CDR2 reads YFSETQ. The CDR3 DNA reads as TGCGCCAGCAGCCCATACCTAGCGGGAGGCCAACGAACCAACAATGAGCAGTTCTTC. Its protein product is CASSPYLAGGQRTNNEQFF.

The J gene is TRBJ1-5, the V gene TRBV2; TRBD1 matches 9 bases. Germline values: CDR1 SNHLY, CDR2 FYNNEI. The trim removed 3 bases at V and 4 bases at J, leaving 1 base unmatched. The CDR3 is made up of 14 amino acids. Written as DNA, the CDR3 is TGTGCCAGCAGTGACGACAGGGGGAATCAGCCCCAGCATTTT. Protein sequence: CASSDDRGNQPQHF.

V usage is TRBV6-1 and J usage is TRBJ2-7, with 9 nucleotides matching TRBD1. This CDR3 has 17 residues. Unmatched junction bases numbered 15, after V lost 5 bases and J lost 4 bases. CDR1 and CDR2 from the germline V gene are MNHNS and SASEGT. For the CDR3, the DNA is TGTGCCAGCAGTCCCTACACAGGGGGCATTGGATCGTACGAGCAGTACTTC. Amino acids: CASSPYTGGIGSYEQYF.

This clonotype has a handful of counts. The chain has TRBV6-5 and TRBJ2-5, with TRBD1 as a possible D gene (6 bases). Trimming pared 2 bases from V and 1 base from J, leaving 11 bases between. This CDR3 is 15 amino acids long. In germline, CDR1 is MNHEY, CDR2 SVGAGI. This CDR3 reads CASSYAGVPQETQYF. In nucleotides, the CDR3 is TGTGCCAGCAGTTACGCAGGGGTTCCCCAAGAGACCCAGTACTTC.

This clonotype has a count of ten or more. This chain links TRBV20-1 with TRBJ2-3; 12 bases map to TRBD2. Trimming took 5 bases from V and 1 from J; bases not matched to a gene: 4. CDR1 is DFQATT and CDR2 is SNEGSKA in the germline V gene (reference sequence). This CDR3 spans 15 amino acids. The CDR3: CSALAGGFRTDTQYF. DNA of the CDR3: TGCAGTGCTCTAGCGGGGGGGTTCCGCACAGATACGCAGTATTTT.

This clonotype was detected a few times. The rearrangement links TRBV19 to TRBJ2-3; 11 bases map to TRBD1. CDR3 size: 19 residues. V dropped 9 bases and J dropped 1; count of bases not matched to a gene: 18. The germline V gene has CDR1 LNHDA and CDR2 SQIVND (reference sequence). CDR3 region: CASASDPGQGVFGTDTQYF. DNA of the CDR3: TGTGCCAGCGCCTCGGATCCGGGACAGGGGGTCTTTGGCACAGATACGCAGTATTTT.

A few counts support this clonotype. CDR3 nucleotide sequence: TGTGCCAGCTGGAAAAGCGGGGCTAGCACAGATACGCAGTATTTT. It yields the protein CASWKSGASTDTQYF. The J gene is TRBJ2-3, the V gene TRBV13; 7 bases agree with TRBD2. J gave up 0 bases and V 8 bases, and 8 bases lay outside the gene matches. The germline gives CDR1 PRHDT, CDR2 FYEKMQ (reference sequence). The CDR3 runs 15 residues.

This chain joins TRBV4-2 and TRBJ2-7; TRBD2 agrees at 11 bases. V shed 5 bases and J 2 bases; nucleotides not matched to a gene: 11. CDR1 is LGHNA, CDR2 YNFKEQ, per germline. The CDR3 covers 17 residues. The CDR3 reads CASSSQGGTSGAYEQYF. Written as DNA, the CDR3 is TGTGCCAGCAGCTCCCAGGGGGGGACTAGCGGCGCCTACGAGCAGTACTTC.

The chain couples TRBV6-5 to TRBJ1-5; D is undetermined. V lost 0 bases, J lost 6 bases, and 6 bases lay in between. This CDR3 comprises 13 residues. Germline V CDR1 and CDR2: MNHEY, SVGAGI. The CDR3: CASSYSSAQPQHF. The DNA for the CDR3 is TGTGCCAGCAGTTACTCGTCCGCTCAGCCCCAGCATTTT.

Many counts were recorded for this clonotype. V and J are TRBV12-3 or TRBV12-4 and TRBJ1-1; D gene unclear. The CDR3 has 13 amino acids. Between the trimmed V and J ends, which lost 5 bases and 4 bases, there was a span of 11 bases. The CDR3 DNA reads TGTGCCAGCAGTACTACATGGGGCACTGAAGCTTTCTTT. Encoded protein: CASSTTWGTEAFF.

This clonotype showed up many times. The CDR3, as DNA: TGTGCCAGCAGTGACTACGAGCAGTACTTC. This gives the protein CASSDYEQYF. The gene calls are TRBV2 and TRBJ2-7; D unresolved. V lost 3 bases and J 3 bases, leaving 0 bases between the germline ends. Germline assignment: CDR1 SNHLY and CDR2 FYNNEI. The CDR3 is made up of 10 amino acids.

This clonotype came up many times. This chain joins TRBV5-1 and TRBJ2-4; 8 bases are shared with TRBD2. The CDR3 is 14 amino acids. The germline gives CDR1 SGHRS, CDR2 YFSETQ. V lost 3 bases to trimming and J lost 8 bases; unmatched junction nucleotides: 7. This chain's CDR3 is CASSSGLARDIQYF. As DNA, the CDR3 is TGCGCCAGCAGCTCCGGACTAGCAAGGGACATTCAGTACTTC. The full variable domain, its missing parts supplied by reference TRBV5-1 and TRBJ2-4, is KAGVTQTPRYLIKTRGQQVTLSCSPISGHRSVSWYQQTPGQGLQFLFEYFSETQRNKGNFPGRFSGRQFSNSRSEMNVSTLELGDSALYLCASSSGLARDIQYFGAGTRLSVL.

The J gene is TRBJ2-1, the V gene TRBV7-6, with D tentatively TRBD1 or TRBD2 (5 bases each). The CDR3 spans 15 residues. Germline V gene sequence: CDR1 SGHVS, CDR2 FNYEAQ. Trimming stripped 6 bases from V and 2 bases from J, with 14 bases between. The CDR3 coding sequence is TGTGCCAGCAGTCTCTCGGGGCCCCCCTACAATGAGCAGTTCTTC. This gives the protein CASSLSGPPYNEQFF.

The chain is built from TRBV9 and TRBJ1-4; maybe TRBD1 (5 bases). The CDR3 has 13 amino acids. Germline-derived CDR1 and CDR2 are SGDLS and YYNGEE. Trimming shortened V by 4 bases and J by 7 bases, and 11 bases separated the two germline ends. This CDR3 is CASSSRRGEKLFF. The CDR3 nucleotides are TGTGCCAGCAGCTCCCGGAGGGGTGAAAAACTGTTTTTT.

This CDR3 is CSAKLSGGGNEKLFF. CDR3 coding DNA: TGCAGTGCTAAGCTCTCAGGGGGAGGTAATGAAAAACTGTTTTTT. This chain links TRBV20-1 with TRBJ1-4; 7 nucleotides line up with TRBD1. The CDR3 runs to 15 residues. The V and J ends lost 4 bases and 4 bases, in that order; junction bases with no gene match: 9. Germline CDR1 reads DFQATT; CDR2 reads SNEGSKA (reference sequence).

This clonotype was counted a few times. This sequence joins TRBV7-2 and TRBJ2-3; TRBD2 aligns across 7 bases. Germline V gene lookup returns CDR1 SGHTA and CDR2 FQGNSA. The CDR3 is 14 residues long. V lost 5 bases to trimming and J lost 1 base; unmatched junction nucleotides: 3. The CDR3 loop reads CASSHGLGTDTQYF. In DNA form, the CDR3 reads TGTGCCAGCAGCCATGGACTAGGCACAGATACGCAGTATTTT.

This clonotype was detected many times. The chain joins TRBV2 to TRBJ1-1; maybe TRBD1 (5 bases). CDR3 size: 14 residues. Germline V gene lookup returns CDR1 SNHLY and CDR2 FYNNEI. Trimming cost V 7 bases and J 0 bases, with 12 bases left between them. The CDR3 spells CASTPWGVNTEAFF. The CDR3 DNA reads as TGTGCCAGCACCCCCTGGGGGGTGAACACTGAAGCTTTCTTT.

The sample holds many counts of this clonotype. V and J are TRBV11-2 and TRBJ1-1; a weak D match, TRBD1 (6 bases). Germline loops: CDR1 SGHAT, CDR2 FQNNGV. V gave up 5 bases and J gave up 0 bases, with 16 bases separating them. The CDR3 has 16 amino acids. The CDR3 spells CASSPLRTVMNTEAFF. CDR3 DNA: TGTGCCAGCAGCCCTCTTCGGACAGTCATGAACACTGAAGCTTTCTTT. Based on the CDR3 plus reference TRBV11-2 and TRBJ1-1, the full variable domain is EAGVAQSPRYKIIEKRQSVAFWCNPISGHATLYWYQQILGQGPKLLIQFQNNGVVDDSQLPKDRFSAERLKGVDSTLKIQPAKLEDSAVYLCASSPLRTVMNTEAFFGQGTRLTVV.